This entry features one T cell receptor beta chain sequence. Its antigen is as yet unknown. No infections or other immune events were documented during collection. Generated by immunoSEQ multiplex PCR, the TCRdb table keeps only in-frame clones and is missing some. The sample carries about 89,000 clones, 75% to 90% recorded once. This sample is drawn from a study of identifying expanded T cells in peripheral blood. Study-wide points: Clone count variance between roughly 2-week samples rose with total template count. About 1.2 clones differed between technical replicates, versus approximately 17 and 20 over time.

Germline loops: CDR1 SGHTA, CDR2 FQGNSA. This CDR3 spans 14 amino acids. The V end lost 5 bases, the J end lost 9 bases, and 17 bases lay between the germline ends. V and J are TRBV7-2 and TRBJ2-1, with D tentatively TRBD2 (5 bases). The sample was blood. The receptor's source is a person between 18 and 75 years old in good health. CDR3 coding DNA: TGTGCCAGCAGCCCGCACGCCGGGGATGGTGAGCAGTTCTTC. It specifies CASSPHAGDGEQFF.